This TCR beta chain emerged from a study of blood T cell repertoires in COVID-19. The V gene's germline CDR1 is GTSNPN and CDR2 SVGIG (reference sequence). The CDR3 consists of 12 residues. Germline trimming cut 4 bases from V and 7 bases from J; bases unmatched to any gene: 6. Sequencing used immunoSEQ multiplex PCR; TCRdb keeps in-frame clones, though not all of them. This sample has tens of thousands of clones, with approximately 83% found just once. What was sequenced was peripheral blood. This TCR was sampled from a woman in her sixties with acute or convalescent COVID-19. The chain combines TRBV30 with TRBJ1-1, with 7 bases that match TRBD1. The CDR3 is CAWTYRGGEAFF. CDR3 DNA: TGTGCCTGGACCTACAGGGGTGGTGAAGCTTTCTTT.